This TCR beta chain stems from a study of T cell changes during pregnancy in multiple sclerosis. CDR1 is SEHNR, CDR2 FQNEAQ, per germline (reference sequence). This CDR3 comprises 11 residues. V was shortened by 5 bases and J by 5 bases, with 4 bases between the two germline ends. Some clones are missing from TCRdb's copy, which holds only in-frame ones; the method was immunoSEQ multiplex PCR. The sample has around 31,000 clones, roughly nine tenths seen once. This TCR was recovered from a female donor with multiple sclerosis, enrolled in a pregnancy study. This chain joins TRBV7-9 and TRBJ2-1; no clear D gene. This specimen was CD8+ T cells from peripheral blood mononuclear cells, taken in the second trimester of pregnancy. The CDR3 here is CASSLDNEQFF. The CDR3 DNA reads as TGTGCCAGCAGCCTCGACAATGAGCAGTTCTTC.